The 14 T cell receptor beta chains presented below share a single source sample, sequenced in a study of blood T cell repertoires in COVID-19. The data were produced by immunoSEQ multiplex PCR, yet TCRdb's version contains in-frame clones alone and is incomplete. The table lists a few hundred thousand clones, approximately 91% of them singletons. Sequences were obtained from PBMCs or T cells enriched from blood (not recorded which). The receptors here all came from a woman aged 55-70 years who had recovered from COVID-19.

The CDR3 DNA reads TGTGCCAGCAGCTTGGAGGGCGGCGGGGGCACCGGGGAGCTGTTTTTT. The encoded protein is CASSLEGGGGTGELFF. The chain carries TRBV5-5 and TRBJ2-2; 7 bases match TRBD2. The CDR3 has 16 amino acids. The germline V gene has CDR1 SGHKS and CDR2 YYEKEE (reference sequence). V lost 0 bases, J lost 4 bases, and 6 bases stayed unmatched.

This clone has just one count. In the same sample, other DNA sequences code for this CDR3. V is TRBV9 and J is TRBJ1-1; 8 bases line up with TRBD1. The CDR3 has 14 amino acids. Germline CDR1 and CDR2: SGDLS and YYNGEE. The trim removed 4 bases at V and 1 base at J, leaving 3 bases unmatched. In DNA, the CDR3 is TGTGCCAGCAGCCCAGGACAGGGGAACACTGAAGCTTTCTTT. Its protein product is CASSPGQGNTEAFF.

Here the CDR3 reads CASSPLAPGQGSGYTF. The CDR3 bases are TGTGCCAGCTCACCACTCGCACCGGGACAGGGGAGCGGCTACACCTTC. The rearrangement links TRBV18 to TRBJ1-2, with 10 positions matching TRBD1. V was clipped by 1 base and J by 8 bases; unmatched bases: 10. Germline V gives CDR1 KGHSH, CDR2 LQKENI. The CDR3 sequence is 16 residues long.

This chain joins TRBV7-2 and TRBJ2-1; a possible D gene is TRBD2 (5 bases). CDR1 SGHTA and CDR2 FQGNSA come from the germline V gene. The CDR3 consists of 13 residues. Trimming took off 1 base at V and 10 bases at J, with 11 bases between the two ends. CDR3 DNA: TGTGCCAGCAGCTTAGTTGAGGGAAGGGAGCAGTTCTTC. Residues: CASSLVEGREQFF.

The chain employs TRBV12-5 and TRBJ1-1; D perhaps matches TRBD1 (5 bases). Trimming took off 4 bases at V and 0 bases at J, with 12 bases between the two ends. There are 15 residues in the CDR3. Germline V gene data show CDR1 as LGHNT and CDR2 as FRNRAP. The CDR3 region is CASGSPRVLNTEAFF. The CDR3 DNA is TGTGCTAGTGGTTCCCCCAGGGTCTTGAACACTGAAGCTTTCTTT.

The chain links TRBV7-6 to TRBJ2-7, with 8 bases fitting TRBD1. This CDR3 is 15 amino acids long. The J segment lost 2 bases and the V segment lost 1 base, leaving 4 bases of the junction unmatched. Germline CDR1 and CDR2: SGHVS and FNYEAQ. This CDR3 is CASSLGTGPTYEQYF. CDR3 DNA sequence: TGTGCCAGCAGCTTAGGGACAGGGCCGACCTACGAGCAGTACTTC.

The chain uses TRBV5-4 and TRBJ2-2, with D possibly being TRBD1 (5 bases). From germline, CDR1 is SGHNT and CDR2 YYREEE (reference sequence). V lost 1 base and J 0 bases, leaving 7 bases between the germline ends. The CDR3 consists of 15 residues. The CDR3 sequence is CASSLMGPNTGELFF. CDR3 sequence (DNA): TGTGCCAGCAGCTTGATGGGGCCGAACACCGGGGAGCTGTTTTTT.

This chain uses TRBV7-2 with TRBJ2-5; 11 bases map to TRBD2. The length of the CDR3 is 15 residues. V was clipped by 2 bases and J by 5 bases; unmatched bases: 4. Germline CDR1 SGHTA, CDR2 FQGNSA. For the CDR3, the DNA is TGTGCCAGCAGCTTATTTAGCGGGGGGGTGGAGACCCAGTACTTC. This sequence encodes CASSLFSGGVETQYF.

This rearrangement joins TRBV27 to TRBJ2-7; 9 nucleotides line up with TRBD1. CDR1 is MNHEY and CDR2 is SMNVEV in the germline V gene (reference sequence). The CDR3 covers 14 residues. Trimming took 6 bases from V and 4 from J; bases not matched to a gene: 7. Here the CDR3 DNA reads TGTGCCAGCAGCAGGGACAGGGTGGAGTACGAGCAGTACTTC. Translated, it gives CASSRDRVEYEQYF.

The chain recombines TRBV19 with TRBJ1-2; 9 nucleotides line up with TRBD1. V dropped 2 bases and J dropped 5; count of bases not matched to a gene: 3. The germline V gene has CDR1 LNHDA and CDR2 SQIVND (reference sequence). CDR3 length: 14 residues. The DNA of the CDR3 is TGTGCCAGTAGTATATGGACAGGGGTATATGGCTACACCTTC. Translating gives CASSIWTGVYGYTF.

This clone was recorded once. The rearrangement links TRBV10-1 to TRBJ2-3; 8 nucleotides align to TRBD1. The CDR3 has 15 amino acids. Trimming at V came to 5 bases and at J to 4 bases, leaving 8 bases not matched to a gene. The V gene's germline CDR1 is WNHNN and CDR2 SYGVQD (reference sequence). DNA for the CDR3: TGCGCCAGCAGTTATGCAGGGGGCGCGGCAGATACGCAGTATTTT. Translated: CASSYAGGAADTQYF.

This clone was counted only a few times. In DNA form, the CDR3 reads TGTGCCATCAGTGCCAACCCGGGGGAAAAACTGTTTTTT. Protein product: CAISANPGEKLFF. This chain links TRBV10-3 with TRBJ1-4; D is ambiguous. Trimming left V 4 bases short and J 8 bases short, with 11 bases between. The CDR3 has 13 amino acids. The V gene's germline CDR1 is ENHRY and CDR2 SYGVKD.

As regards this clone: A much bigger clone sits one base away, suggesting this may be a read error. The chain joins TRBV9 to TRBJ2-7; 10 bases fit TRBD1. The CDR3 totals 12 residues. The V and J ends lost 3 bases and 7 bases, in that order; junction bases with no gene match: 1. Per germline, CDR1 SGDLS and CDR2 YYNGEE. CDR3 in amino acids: CASSGTGGEQYF. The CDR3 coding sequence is TGTGCCAGCAGCGGGACAGGGGGGGAGCAGTACTTC.

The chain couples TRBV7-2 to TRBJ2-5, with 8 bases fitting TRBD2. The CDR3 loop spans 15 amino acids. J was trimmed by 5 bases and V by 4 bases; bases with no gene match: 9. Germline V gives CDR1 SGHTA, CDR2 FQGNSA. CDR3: CASSSRGLAGETQYF. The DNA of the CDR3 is TGTGCCAGCAGCTCGAGAGGACTAGCCGGGGAGACCCAGTACTTC.